This TCR beta chain was profiled in a study of T cell repertoires in cytomegalovirus infection. As for the study in general: In public TCR beta signatures, there were indications of both CMV infection and matching HLA type.

General study findings and limits: Accumulated public TCR beta family frequency recognized individuals carrying CMV together with the relevant HLA. In two of eight donors, the top clonotype was HLA-C-restricted CMV-specific.

As concerns this clonotype: Its antigen is unknown.

Via MiXCR, TCRdb re-called the reads, giving one row per CDR3 protein. This table holds approximately 190,000 distinct CDR3 sequences, 28% found once. The CDR3 runs 15 residues. Per germline, CDR1 SNHLY and CDR2 FYNNEI. V lost 7 bases to trimming and J lost 0 bases, with 10 bases between them. Sequences were obtained from PBMCs. The sequence was obtained from a human donor in good health (CMV status not recorded). Some clones in this sample may be carry-over from other donors' samples. V is TRBV2 and J is TRBJ2-6, with D hard to call. The CDR3 is CASMPFTSGANVLTF. CDR3 sequence (DNA): TGTGCCAGCATGCCCTTTACCTCTGGGGCCAACGTCCTGACTTTC.